Shown below are 9 T cell receptor beta chains from a single sample sequenced in a study of cytomegalovirus exposure and HLA in healthy donors. The protocol was immunoSEQ multiplex PCR, while the TCRdb copy is restricted to in-frame clones and leaves out a portion. The table has 50,000 or so clones, about 94% seen once. What was sequenced was PBMCs. The receptor source for this set is a woman aged 18-29 years in good health and CMV-seropositive.

The chain joins TRBV5-1 to TRBJ2-3; D might be TRBD1 (6 bases). The V end lost 4 bases, the J end lost 4 bases, and 16 bases lay between the germline ends. The CDR3 extends over 15 amino acids. Germline V gives CDR1 SGHRS, CDR2 YFSETQ. The CDR3 loop is CASSRDTGLADTQYF. The CDR3 bases are TGCGCCAGCAGCCGCGACACAGGGTTGGCAGATACGCAGTATTTT.

V gene TRBV6-6 combines with J gene TRBJ2-7; D perhaps matches TRBD1 (6 bases). Trimming stripped 4 bases from V and 4 bases from J, with 17 bases between. CDR1 is MNHNY, CDR2 SVGAGI, per germline (reference sequence). The CDR3 sequence is 15 residues long. CDR3 amino acids: CASSSRQAEIYEQYF. In DNA form, the CDR3 reads TGTGCCAGCAGTTCTCGACAGGCGGAGATATACGAGCAGTACTTC.

This sequence joins TRBV11-2 and TRBJ2-3; 7 nucleotides agree with TRBD2. Trimming cost V 1 base and J 6 bases; bases outside gene matches: 13. This CDR3 has 17 residues. CDR1 SGHAT and CDR2 FQNNGV come from the germline V gene. CDR3 in DNA: TGTGCCAGCAGCTTAGTGCCTTACGGCGGGAGCTCCGATACGCAGTATTTT. Translated: CASSLVPYGGSSDTQYF.

The rearrangement links TRBV28 to TRBJ1-4; D perhaps matches TRBD1 (6 bases). The CDR3 has 15 amino acids. Trimming left V 0 bases short and J 5 bases short, with 10 bases between. In germline, CDR1 is MDHEN, CDR2 SYDVKM. In DNA, the CDR3 is TGTGCCAGCAGTTTATGGGGGGCTGGGAATGAAAAACTGTTTTTT. Its protein is CASSLWGAGNEKLFF. The full variable domain, its missing parts supplied by reference TRBV28 and TRBJ1-4, is DVKVTQSSRYLVKRTGEKVFLECVQDMDHENMFWYRQDPGLGLRLIYFSYDVKMKEKGDIPEGYSVSREKKERFSLILESASTNQTSMYLCASSLWGAGNEKLFFGSGTQLSVL.

J is TRBJ2-7 and V is TRBV6-5, with 7 nucleotides matching TRBD2. Germline CDR1 MNHEY, CDR2 SVGAGI. CDR3 length: 14 residues. V gave up 5 bases and J gave up 0 bases; unmatched junction bases: 4. The CDR3 sequence: CASSVRDYSYEQYF. The CDR3 bases are TGTGCCAGCAGTGTCCGGGACTACTCCTACGAGCAGTACTTC.

V is TRBV6-6 and J is TRBJ2-3; D possibly corresponds to TRBD2 (6 bases). Germline V gene lookup returns CDR1 MNHNY and CDR2 SVGAGI (reference sequence). Trimming removed 6 bases from V and 0 bases from J, with 13 bases in between. This CDR3 region has 15 residues. CDR3 nucleotides: TGTGCCAGCAGCCTACGGGGGTCTAGCACAGATACGCAGTATTTT. Translated: CASSLRGSSTDTQYF.

This chain joins TRBV11-3 and TRBJ2-2, with 10 bases matching TRBD1. V was clipped by 5 bases and J by 0 bases; unmatched bases: 0. From germline, CDR1 is SGHNT and CDR2 YENEEA. The CDR3 covers 15 residues. The CDR3 is CASSGTGANTGELFF. CDR3 DNA: TGTGCCAGCAGCGGGACAGGGGCGAACACCGGGGAGCTGTTTTTT.

The chain is built from TRBV28 and TRBJ2-7, with 10 bases fitting TRBD2. In germline, CDR1 is MDHEN, CDR2 SYDVKM. V was clipped by 6 bases and J by 8 bases; unmatched bases: 13. This CDR3 is built from 15 residues. This CDR3 is CASRPQLAGSHKQYF. The CDR3 DNA reads as TGTGCCAGCAGGCCCCAACTAGCGGGATCCCACAAGCAGTACTTC.

The J gene is TRBJ2-6, the V gene TRBV19; D may be TRBD1 (6 bases). This CDR3 has 19 residues. CDR1 is LNHDA and CDR2 is SQIVND in the germline V gene (reference sequence). V shed 0 bases and J shed 3 bases, with 18 bases lying between them. CDR3 amino acids: CASSIDSSPGTIGANVLTF. CDR3 nucleotides: TGTGCCAGTAGTATAGATTCCTCCCCCGGGACAATTGGGGCCAACGTCCTGACTTTC.